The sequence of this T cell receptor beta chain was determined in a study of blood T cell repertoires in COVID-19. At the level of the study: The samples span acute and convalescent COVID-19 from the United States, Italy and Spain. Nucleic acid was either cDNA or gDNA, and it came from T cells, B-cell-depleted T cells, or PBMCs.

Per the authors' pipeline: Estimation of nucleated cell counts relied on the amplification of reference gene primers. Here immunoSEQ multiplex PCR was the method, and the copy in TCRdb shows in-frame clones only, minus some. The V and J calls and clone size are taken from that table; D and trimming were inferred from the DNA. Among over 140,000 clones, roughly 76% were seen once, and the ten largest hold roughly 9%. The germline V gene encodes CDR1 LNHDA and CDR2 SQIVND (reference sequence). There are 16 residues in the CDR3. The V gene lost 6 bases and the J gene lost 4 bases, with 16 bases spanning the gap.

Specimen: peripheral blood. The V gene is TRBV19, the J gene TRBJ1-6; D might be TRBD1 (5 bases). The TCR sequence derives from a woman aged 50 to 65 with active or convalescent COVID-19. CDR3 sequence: CASRTAGEVYNSPLHF. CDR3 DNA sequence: TGTGCCAGTAGGACGGCGGGGGAGGTGTATAATTCACCCCTCCACTTT. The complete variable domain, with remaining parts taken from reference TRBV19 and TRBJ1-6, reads DGGITQSPKYLFRKEGQNVTLSCEQNLNHDAMYWYRQDPGQGLRLIYYSQIVNDFQKGDIAEGYSVSREKKESFPLTVTSAQKNPTAFYLCASRTAGEVYNSPLHFGNGTRLTVT.